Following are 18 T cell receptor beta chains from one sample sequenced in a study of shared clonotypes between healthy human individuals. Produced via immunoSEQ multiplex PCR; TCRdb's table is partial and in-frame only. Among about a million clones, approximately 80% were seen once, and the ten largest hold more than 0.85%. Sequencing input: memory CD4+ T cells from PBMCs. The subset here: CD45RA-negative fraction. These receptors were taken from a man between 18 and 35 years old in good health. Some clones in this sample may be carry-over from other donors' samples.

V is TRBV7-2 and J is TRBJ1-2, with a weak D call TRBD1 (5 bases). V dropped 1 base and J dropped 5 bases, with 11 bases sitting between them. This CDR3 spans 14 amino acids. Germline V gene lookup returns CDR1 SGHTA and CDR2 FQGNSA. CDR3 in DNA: TGTGCCAGCAGCTTAGGCAGGGAGTGGTATGGCTACACCTTC. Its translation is CASSLGREWYGYTF. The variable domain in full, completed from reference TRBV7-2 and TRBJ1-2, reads GAGVSQSPSNKVTEKGKDVELRCDPISGHTALYWYRQSLGQGLEFLIYFQGNSAPDKSGLPSDRFSAERTGGSVSTLTIQRTQQEDSAVYLCASSLGREWYGYTFGSGTRLTVV.

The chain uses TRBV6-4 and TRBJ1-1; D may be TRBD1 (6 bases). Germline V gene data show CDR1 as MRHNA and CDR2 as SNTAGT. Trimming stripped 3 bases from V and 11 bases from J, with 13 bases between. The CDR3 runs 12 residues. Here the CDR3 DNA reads TGTGCCAGCAGTGATACAGGGTTAGTGGCTTTCTTT. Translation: CASSDTGLVAFF.

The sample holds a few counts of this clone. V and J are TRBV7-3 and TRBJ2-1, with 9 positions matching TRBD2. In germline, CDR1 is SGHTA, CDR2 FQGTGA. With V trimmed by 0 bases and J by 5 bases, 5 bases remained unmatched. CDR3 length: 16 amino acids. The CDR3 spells CASSLTSTSGHNEQFF. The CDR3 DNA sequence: TGTGCCAGCAGCTTAACGTCGACTAGCGGCCACAATGAGCAGTTCTTC.

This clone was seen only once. DNA of the CDR3: TGTGCCAGCAGCCCGGGACCGAGTCCAAACGAGCAGTACTTC. Its translation is CASSPGPSPNEQYF. This rearrangement joins TRBV27 to TRBJ2-7, with D perhaps assigned TRBD1 or TRBD2 (5 bases each). Germline V gives CDR1 MNHEY, CDR2 SMNVEV (reference sequence). The V gene lost 6 bases and the J gene lost 5 bases, with 17 bases spanning the gap. The CDR3 sequence is 14 residues long.

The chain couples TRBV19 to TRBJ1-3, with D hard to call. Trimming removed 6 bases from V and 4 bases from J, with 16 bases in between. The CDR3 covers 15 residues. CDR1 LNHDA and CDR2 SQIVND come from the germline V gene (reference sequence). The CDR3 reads CASSPPRIAGNTIYF. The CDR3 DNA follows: TGTGCCAGTAGCCCACCTCGGATAGCCGGAAACACCATATATTTT.

Written as DNA, the CDR3 is TGTGCCAGCAGCTCCGGACAGCTAACTAATGAAAAACTGTTTTTT. Translating gives CASSSGQLTNEKLFF. The V and J genes are TRBV6-5 and TRBJ1-4; D might be TRBD1 (6 bases). The CDR3 is 15 amino acids. The V gene's germline CDR1 is MNHEY and CDR2 SVGAGI. Trimming left V 6 bases short and J 1 base short, with 12 bases between.

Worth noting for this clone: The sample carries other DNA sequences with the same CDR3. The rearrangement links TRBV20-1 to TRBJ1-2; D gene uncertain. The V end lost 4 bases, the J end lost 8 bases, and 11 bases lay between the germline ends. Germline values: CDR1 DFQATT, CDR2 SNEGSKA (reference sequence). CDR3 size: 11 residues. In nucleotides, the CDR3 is TGCAGTGCTATCCGTCTGGGGGGCTACACCTTC. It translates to CSAIRLGGYTF.

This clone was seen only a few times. The DNA of the CDR3 is TGCGCCAGCAGCTCGACAGGGGCAGTCCCTGAAGCTTTCTTT. Protein: CASSSTGAVPEAFF. This chain links TRBV5-1 with TRBJ1-1; TRBD1 matches at 8 bases. Germline V gene lookup returns CDR1 SGHRS and CDR2 YFSETQ. This CDR3 spans 14 amino acids. Germline trimming cut 3 bases from V and 6 bases from J; bases unmatched to any gene: 7.

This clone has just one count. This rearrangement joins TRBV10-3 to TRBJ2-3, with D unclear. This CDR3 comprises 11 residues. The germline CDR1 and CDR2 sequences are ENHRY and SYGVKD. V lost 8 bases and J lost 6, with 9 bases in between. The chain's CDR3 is CAIATEDTQYF. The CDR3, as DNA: TGTGCCATCGCCACGGAGGATACGCAGTATTTT.

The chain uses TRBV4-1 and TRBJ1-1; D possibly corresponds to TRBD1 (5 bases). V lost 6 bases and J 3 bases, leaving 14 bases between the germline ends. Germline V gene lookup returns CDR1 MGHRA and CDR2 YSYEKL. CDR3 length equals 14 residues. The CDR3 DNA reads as TGCGCCAGCAGTCTCCTACGGGGGGACACTGAAGCTTTCTTT. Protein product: CASSLLRGDTEAFF.

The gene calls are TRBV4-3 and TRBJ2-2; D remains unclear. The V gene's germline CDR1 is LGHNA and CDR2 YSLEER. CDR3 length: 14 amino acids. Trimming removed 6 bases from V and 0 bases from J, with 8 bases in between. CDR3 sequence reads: CASSSAANTGELFF. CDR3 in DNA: TGCGCCAGCAGTTCGGCGGCGAACACCGGGGAGCTGTTTTTT.

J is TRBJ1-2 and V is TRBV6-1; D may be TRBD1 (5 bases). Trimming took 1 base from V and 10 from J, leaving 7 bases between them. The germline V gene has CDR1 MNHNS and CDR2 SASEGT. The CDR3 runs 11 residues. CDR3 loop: CASSEVTAYTF. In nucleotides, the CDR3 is TGTGCCAGCAGTGAAGTGACAGCCTACACCTTC.

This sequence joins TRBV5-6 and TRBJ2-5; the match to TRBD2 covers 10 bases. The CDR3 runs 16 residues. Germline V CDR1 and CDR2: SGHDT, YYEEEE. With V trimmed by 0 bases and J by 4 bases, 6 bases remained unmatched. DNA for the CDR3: TGTGCCAGCAGCTTGGCCCCCAGCGGGAGGGCAGAGACCCAGTACTTC. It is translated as CASSLAPSGRAETQYF.

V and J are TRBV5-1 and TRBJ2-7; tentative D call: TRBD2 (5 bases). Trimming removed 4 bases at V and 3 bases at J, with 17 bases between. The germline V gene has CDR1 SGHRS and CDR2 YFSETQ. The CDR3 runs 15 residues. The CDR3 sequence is CASSLAASLGYEQYF. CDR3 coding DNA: TGCGCCAGCAGCCTGGCTGCTAGCCTAGGCTACGAGCAGTACTTC.

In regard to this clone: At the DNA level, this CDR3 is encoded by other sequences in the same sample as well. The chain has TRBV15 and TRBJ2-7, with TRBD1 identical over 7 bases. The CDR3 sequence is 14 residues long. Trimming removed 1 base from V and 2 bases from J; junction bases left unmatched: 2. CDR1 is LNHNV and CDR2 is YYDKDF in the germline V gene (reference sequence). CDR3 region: CATSRGGTAYEQYF. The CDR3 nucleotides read TGTGCCACCAGCAGAGGGGGGACAGCCTACGAGCAGTACTTC.

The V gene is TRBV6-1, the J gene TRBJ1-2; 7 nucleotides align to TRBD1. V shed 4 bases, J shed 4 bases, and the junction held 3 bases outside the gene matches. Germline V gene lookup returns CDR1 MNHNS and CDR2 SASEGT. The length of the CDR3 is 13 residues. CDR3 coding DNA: TGTGCCAGCAGTGCGACAGGGACCTATGGCTACACCTTC. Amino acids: CASSATGTYGYTF.

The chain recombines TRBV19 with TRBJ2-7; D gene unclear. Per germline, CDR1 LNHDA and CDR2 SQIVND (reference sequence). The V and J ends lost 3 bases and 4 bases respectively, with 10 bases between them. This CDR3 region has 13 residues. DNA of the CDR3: TGTGCCAGTAGTATCGATAAGGGATACGAGCAGTACTTC. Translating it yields CASSIDKGYEQYF.

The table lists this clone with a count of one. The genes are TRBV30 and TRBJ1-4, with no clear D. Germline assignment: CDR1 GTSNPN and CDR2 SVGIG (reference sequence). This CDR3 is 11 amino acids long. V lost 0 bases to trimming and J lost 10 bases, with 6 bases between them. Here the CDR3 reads CAWSVDGKLFF. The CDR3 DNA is TGTGCCTGGAGTGTCGATGGAAAACTGTTTTTT.